These T cell receptor beta chains were read from a single sample in a study of cytomegalovirus exposure and HLA in healthy donors. Measured with immunoSEQ multiplex PCR; TCRdb has only the in-frame clones, and not every one. The sample has roughly 150,000 clones; roughly 84% are singletons. Input material: PBMCs. The origin of the receptors is a woman under 30 in good health and CMV-seronegative. Both conserved end residues are part of each CDR3. Fields, in order: clone size, V gene, D gene, J gene, CDR3 DNA, CDR3 protein. D genes are given only for firm matches. The size field is filled for only some rows; it gives once, few, many or a size class.

clone_size: few; v_call: TRBV11-2; d_call: TRBD1; j_call: TRBJ2-5; cdr3_nt: TGTGCCAGCAGGCAGCCCGGGACAGGGGCCTCGGAGCAGTACTTC; cdr3_aa: CASRQPGTGASEQYF
clone_size: -; v_call: TRBV28; d_call: -; j_call: TRBJ1-4; cdr3_nt: TGTGCCAGCAGTCCGTACTATTTCACCGCAGACCGACCAGAAAAACTGTTTTTT; cdr3_aa: CASSPYYFTADRPEKLFF
clone_size: -; v_call: TRBV5-6; d_call: -; j_call: TRBJ2-5; cdr3_nt: TGTGCCAGCAGCTTTTCAGGCCAAGAGACCCAGTACTTC; cdr3_aa: CASSFSGQETQYF
clone_size: -; v_call: TRBV18; d_call: -; j_call: TRBJ1-6; cdr3_nt: TGTGCCAGCTCACCACGTCGGGGTAGCTCCTATAATTCACCCCTCCACTTT; cdr3_aa: CASSPRRGSSYNSPLHF
clone_size: -; v_call: TRBV7-9; d_call: TRBD2; j_call: TRBJ2-3; cdr3_nt: TGTGCCAGAGACTTCTTGGACGGGGGGGCAGCAGATACGCAGTATTTT; cdr3_aa: CARDFLDGGAADTQYF
clone_size: -; v_call: TRBV13; d_call: TRBD1; j_call: TRBJ1-5; cdr3_nt: TGTGCCAGCAGCTCCGGGGGACAGAGGAGCAATCAGCCCCAGCATTTT; cdr3_aa: CASSSGGQRSNQPQHF
clone_size: -; v_call: TRBV7-8; d_call: -; j_call: TRBJ1-6; cdr3_nt: TGTGCCAGCAGCTTCCGGGGAAGCAATTCACCCCTCCACTTT; cdr3_aa: CASSFRGSNSPLHF
clone_size: -; v_call: TRBV30; d_call: TRBD1; j_call: TRBJ1-2; cdr3_nt: TGTGCCTGGAGTTCCGGGACAGGCCACTATGGCTACACCTTC; cdr3_aa: CAWSSGTGHYGYTF
clone_size: -; v_call: TRBV5-1; d_call: TRBD1; j_call: TRBJ1-3; cdr3_nt: TGCGCCAGCAGCAGACAGGGCTCTGGAAACACCATATATTTT; cdr3_aa: CASSRQGSGNTIYF
clone_size: once; v_call: TRBV5-6; d_call: -; j_call: TRBJ2-5; cdr3_nt: TGTGCCAGCAGCTTGGTACAGCAAGAGACCCAGTACTTC; cdr3_aa: CASSLVQQETQYF
clone_size: -; v_call: TRBV10-2; d_call: TRBD1; j_call: TRBJ2-2; cdr3_nt: TGCGCCAGCCGGGACAGGGCAGACACCGGGGAGCTGTTTTTT; cdr3_aa: CASRDRADTGELFF
clone_size: -; v_call: TRBV7-7; d_call: -; j_call: TRBJ1-1; cdr3_nt: TGTGCTAGCAGCTCCGGAGTGAACACTGAAGCTTTCTTT; cdr3_aa: CASSSGVNTEAFF
clone_size: -; v_call: TRBV10-3; d_call: -; j_call: TRBJ2-1; cdr3_nt: TGTGCCGTGAAAGGCGGGCGGGGAGGTGATGAGCAGTTCTTC; cdr3_aa: CAVKGGRGGDEQFF
clone_size: -; v_call: TRBV11-2; d_call: TRBD2; j_call: TRBJ2-3; cdr3_nt: TGTGCCAGCAGCCCATGGGGCGGCGGGGGGTACACAGATACGCAGTATTTT; cdr3_aa: CASSPWGGGGYTDTQYF
clone_size: -; v_call: TRBV19; d_call: -; j_call: TRBJ1-5; cdr3_nt: TGTGCCAGTAGTATTGGGCTTTCCTTTAGTCAGCCCCAGCATTTT; cdr3_aa: CASSIGLSFSQPQHF
clone_size: -; v_call: TRBV11-2; d_call: TRBD1; j_call: TRBJ1-2; cdr3_nt: TGTGCCAGCAGCTTGACGGACAGGGCAGACTATGGCTACACCTTC; cdr3_aa: CASSLTDRADYGYTF
clone_size: few; v_call: TRBV6-5; d_call: -; j_call: TRBJ1-6; cdr3_nt: TGTGCCAGCAGCCCACGGGGGACCTATAATTCACCCCTCCACTTT; cdr3_aa: CASSPRGTYNSPLHF
clone_size: -; v_call: TRBV19; d_call: -; j_call: TRBJ1-5; cdr3_nt: TGTGCCAGTAGTTCACAGGGTCAGCCCCAGCATTTT; cdr3_aa: CASSSQGQPQHF
clone_size: -; v_call: TRBV15; d_call: -; j_call: TRBJ1-5; cdr3_nt: TGTGCCACCAGCAGTATTTTATCGGGTCAGCCCCAGCATTTT; cdr3_aa: CATSSILSGQPQHF
clone_size: -; v_call: TRBV30; d_call: -; j_call: TRBJ1-3; cdr3_nt: TGTGCCTGGAGTGTAAGCGGGGGAACTGGAAACACCATATATTTT; cdr3_aa: CAWSVSGGTGNTIYF
clone_size: -; v_call: TRBV28; d_call: TRBD1; j_call: TRBJ1-5; cdr3_nt: TGTGCCAGCAGGACCTCGACAGGGAGGAATCAGCCCCAGCATTTT; cdr3_aa: CASRTSTGRNQPQHF
clone_size: -; v_call: TRBV6-6; d_call: TRBD1; j_call: TRBJ1-4; cdr3_nt: TGTGCCAGCAGGCTCGCCAGGGGGGATGAAAAACTGTTTTTT; cdr3_aa: CASRLARGDEKLFF
clone_size: -; v_call: TRBV28; d_call: TRBD1; j_call: TRBJ2-7; cdr3_nt: TGTGCCAGCAGTTCATCCACTTCGGGACAGCCAACCTACGAGCAGTACTTC; cdr3_aa: CASSSSTSGQPTYEQYF
clone_size: -; v_call: TRBV4-1; d_call: -; j_call: TRBJ2-7; cdr3_nt: TGCGCCAGCAGCCAAGATTTGTGGCCCCCGGGGTCCGACGAGCAGTACTTC; cdr3_aa: CASSQDLWPPGSDEQYF
clone_size: -; v_call: TRBV19; d_call: -; j_call: TRBJ1-5; cdr3_nt: TGTGCCAGTAGTTCACAGGGTTTTCAGCCCCAGCATTTT; cdr3_aa: CASSSQGFQPQHF
clone_size: -; v_call: TRBV7-9; d_call: TRBD2; j_call: TRBJ2-1; cdr3_nt: TGTGCCAGCAGCTTTACCTACCCTCTAGCGGGGGGTTACAATGAGCAGTTCTTC; cdr3_aa: CASSFTYPLAGGYNEQFF
clone_size: -; v_call: TRBV6-5; d_call: TRBD1; j_call: TRBJ2-1; cdr3_nt: TGTGCCAGCAGTTATGGGGGACAGGGAGTCAATGAGCAGTTCTTC; cdr3_aa: CASSYGGQGVNEQFF
clone_size: -; v_call: TRBV9; d_call: TRBD2; j_call: TRBJ2-1; cdr3_nt: TGTGCCAGCAGGAGCGGGGGGGTTTCCAATGAGCAGTTCTTC; cdr3_aa: CASRSGGVSNEQFF
clone_size: -; v_call: TRBV29-1; d_call: -; j_call: TRBJ1-2; cdr3_nt: TGCAGCGTTGACAGCTATGGCTACACCTTC; cdr3_aa: CSVDSYGYTF
clone_size: -; v_call: TRBV4-1; d_call: TRBD2; j_call: TRBJ2-1; cdr3_nt: TGCGCCAGCAGCCATAATAGCGGGGGGGAATACAATGAGCAGTTCTTC; cdr3_aa: CASSHNSGGEYNEQFF
clone_size: -; v_call: TRBV6-1; d_call: TRBD1; j_call: TRBJ1-1; cdr3_nt: TGTGCCAGCAGTCTTCAGACAGGGAGGTACGAAGCTTTCTTT; cdr3_aa: CASSLQTGRYEAFF
clone_size: -; v_call: TRBV6-1; d_call: TRBD2; j_call: TRBJ2-1; cdr3_nt: TGTGCCAGCAGTGCAACTAGCGGGGGGGCCGGCTACAATGAGCAGTTCTTC; cdr3_aa: CASSATSGGAGYNEQFF
clone_size: -; v_call: TRBV6-5; d_call: TRBD1; j_call: TRBJ1-1; cdr3_nt: TGTGCCAGCAGACTCAGGGGGCTAGACACTGAAGCTTTCTTT; cdr3_aa: CASRLRGLDTEAFF
clone_size: -; v_call: TRBV28; d_call: -; j_call: TRBJ2-7; cdr3_nt: TGTGCCACCCAACTCAGAGAGGGCCCCTACGAGCAGTACTTC; cdr3_aa: CATQLREGPYEQYF
clone_size: -; v_call: TRBV18; d_call: -; j_call: TRBJ2-7; cdr3_nt: TGTGCCAGCTCCCTGACAGCATCTTCCTACGAGCAGTACTTC; cdr3_aa: CASSLTASSYEQYF
clone_size: -; v_call: TRBV6-1; d_call: TRBD1; j_call: TRBJ2-7; cdr3_nt: TGTGCCACCCGACAGGGGCTCTCCTACGAGCAGTACTTC; cdr3_aa: CATRQGLSYEQYF
clone_size: -; v_call: TRBV14; d_call: TRBD2; j_call: TRBJ2-1; cdr3_nt: TGTGCCAGCAGCCAAGAGCCCCAGCGGGGTAGGCAGTTCTTC; cdr3_aa: CASSQEPQRGRQFF
clone_size: -; v_call: TRBV6-6; d_call: TRBD2; j_call: TRBJ2-1; cdr3_nt: TGTGCCAGCAGTCCCGGTGCGGGGGGGTCTTACAATGAGCAGTTCTTC; cdr3_aa: CASSPGAGGSYNEQFF
clone_size: -; v_call: TRBV10-3; d_call: -; j_call: TRBJ2-1; cdr3_nt: TGTGCCATCAGTGAGTCGATGGCCAGGGTGGGTAATGAGCAGTTCTTC; cdr3_aa: CAISESMARVGNEQFF
clone_size: -; v_call: TRBV12-5; d_call: TRBD1; j_call: TRBJ2-1; cdr3_nt: TGTGCTAGTGGTTTGGTACTAGGGACAGGGGTCAATGAGCAGTTCTTC; cdr3_aa: CASGLVLGTGVNEQFF
clone_size: -; v_call: TRBV19; d_call: TRBD1; j_call: TRBJ1-5; cdr3_nt: TGTGCCAGTAGTATGCACAGGGGATGGAATCAGCCCCAGCATTTT; cdr3_aa: CASSMHRGWNQPQHF
clone_size: -; v_call: TRBV5-1; d_call: -; j_call: TRBJ1-4; cdr3_nt: TGCGCCAGCGGAACTGACCCGGCAGGAAAACTGTTTTTT; cdr3_aa: CASGTDPAGKLFF
clone_size: few; v_call: TRBV11-1; d_call: -; j_call: TRBJ2-7; cdr3_nt: TGTGCCAGCAGCAAGACTAGCTACGAGCAGTACTTC; cdr3_aa: CASSKTSYEQYF
clone_size: -; v_call: TRBV11-1; d_call: -; j_call: TRBJ2-2; cdr3_nt: TGTGCCAGCAGCTTAGCGGGGGGATCCGGGGAGCTGTTTTTT; cdr3_aa: CASSLAGGSGELFF
clone_size: -; v_call: TRBV30; d_call: TRBD1; j_call: TRBJ1-5; cdr3_nt: TGTGCCTGGAGTCTACAGGGGGCTCGGAATCAGCCCCAGCATTTT; cdr3_aa: CAWSLQGARNQPQHF
clone_size: -; v_call: TRBV19; d_call: TRBD1; j_call: TRBJ1-1; cdr3_nt: TGTGCCAGCAGGGGACAGGGGTCGGCCACTGAAGCTTTCTTT; cdr3_aa: CASRGQGSATEAFF
clone_size: -; v_call: TRBV5-1; d_call: TRBD2; j_call: TRBJ2-7; cdr3_nt: TGCGCCAGCAGCTTTAACAGCGGGGCCCCCTACGAGCAGTACTTC; cdr3_aa: CASSFNSGAPYEQYF
clone_size: -; v_call: TRBV19; d_call: -; j_call: TRBJ1-2; cdr3_nt: TGTGCCAGTACCCCCACAACTTGGCAGGGGCCCTATGGCTACACCTTC; cdr3_aa: CASTPTTWQGPYGYTF
clone_size: -; v_call: TRBV4-2; d_call: TRBD1; j_call: TRBJ1-2; cdr3_nt: TGTGCCAGCAGCCAAGTGGGACCTCGGGACAGGGGGAATGTTGGCTACACCTTC; cdr3_aa: CASSQVGPRDRGNVGYTF
clone_size: -; v_call: TRBV9; d_call: -; j_call: TRBJ2-2; cdr3_nt: TGTGCCAGCAGCGTAGATCCATACACCGGGGAGCTGTTTTTT; cdr3_aa: CASSVDPYTGELFF